One TCR beta chain is described in this entry. This clonotype showed up just a few times. Its antigen target is currently unknown. Per-nucleotide qualities are absent, and no much larger clonotype sits a single base away. Systemically healthy Caucasian individuals from Russia, 35 to 40 in total and aged roughly 6 to 100 years, were included as donors. Each donor gave ten milliliters of peripheral blood, collected into EDTA-treated Vacutainer tubes. PBMCs were isolated by Ficoll-Paque density-gradient centrifugation, with at least 7 million obtained per sample. Total RNA was extracted from PBMCs with Trizol reagent, with at least 6 micrograms obtained per sample. The percentages of naive CD45RAhigh/CD27high T cells were determined by flow cytometry on a PBMC aliquot from every donor. The source of the sample is a study of blood T cells in healthy people across ages (dated by TCRdb to between 2014 and 2017). Looking at the study overall: In model experiments, template switching captured about one uniquely barcoded TCR beta cDNA molecule for every two T cells. The study measured age-related changes in TCR beta repertoire diversity using deep sequencing normalized with unique cDNA molecular identifiers. The donors were divided into four age groups: young (average around 17 years), middle-aged (approximately 39), aged (62) and long-lived (about 90). For two donors (one aged 18 to 29 and one aged 80 or older), the study analyzed two additional independent replicas of 1 million unique cDNA reads from the same blood draw. Points the paper makes about the study in general: Donor CMV infection status was unknown, potentially confounding age-related changes in expanded clonotypes. Estimates of total diversity from one million sequenced T cells were regarded as lower bounds and underestimates. There was a strong correlation between observed TCR beta diversity and the percentage of naive T cells measured by flow cytometry. Observed TCR beta diversity per million T cells fell roughly linearly with age, and a significant reduction was already apparent by age around 39. Since profiling was done on bulk unsorted PBMCs, naive and antigen-experienced compartments could not be conclusively compared. Compared with the aged group, more naive CD4+ T cells, fewer expanded clones and increased TCR diversity were shown by the long-lived group, suggesting age selection.

Libraries came from 5' RACE. The sequencer was an Illumina HiSeq 2500. The second PCR ran for about 6 to 11 cycles and used a J-beta primer mix along with a sample-barcoded 5' primer. Each TCR beta cDNA molecule received a unique molecular identifier from a template-switch 5' adaptor carrying 12 random nucleotides. At least 2.5 million CDR3-containing paired-end reads were obtained from each sample. First-strand cDNA was synthesized from all RNA with the Mint cDNA synthesis kit, primed by a TRBC-specific oligonucleotide. Following uracil-DNA glycosylase treatment, all cDNA underwent a first 18-cycle PCR with the universal primers M1SS and BC2_uni_R. The published analysis was carried out like this. For normalization, 1 million high-quality reads, each with a distinct molecular identifier, were randomly selected from each sample. Reads sharing molecular identifiers were discarded rather than binned into consensus sequences. CDR3 identification, clonotype clustering and error correction used MiTCR with a Q25 quality threshold and the strictest error-elimination algorithm. A nonparametric unseen species model using Euler transformation provided a lower-bound estimate of total TCR beta diversity. TCRdb handled the public reads itself, with Q25 trimming in fastp and clone calling in MiXCR, and kept productive beta chains. Rows merge per CDR3 protein into single entries with the most common DNA and genes. Clone size and V and J calls follow TCRdb, not the original study. Present in this sample are hundreds of thousands of distinct CDR3 sequences, 20% to 30% of which were seen just once. Under 9.5% of the sample rests with the top ten.

The junction carries 17 bases between V and J, which are trimmed by 6 bases and 2 bases respectively. Per the germline V gene, SNHLY is the CDR1 and FYNNEI is the CDR2. Taken from cysteine to phenylalanine, the CDR3 has 15 residues. The only DNA kept is the CDR3, 45 bases in frame from the first base. In addition, the sample was reused for a study of T cells of mothers and their children. Looking at the second paper: Donors were nine systemically healthy Caucasian individuals: three mothers and their six children. cDNA synthesis consumed the entire amount of extracted RNA, loaded at around 1.5 ug RNA in each 15 ul reaction. In the second PCR, sample barcodes and 2-4 random nucleotides were introduced via the M1S primer. More than 8 million TCR beta CDR3 reads were obtained from each mother, and some 3 million reads were obtained from each child. Thymic selection shapes the output of TCR recombination in a similar way in related and unrelated pairs, and inherited differences have a minor effect. Normalized repertoire overlap was always found to be slightly, but never significantly, higher in related mother-child pairs than in unrelated mother-child pairs. With a sensitivity of approximately 96 clones per million clonotypes, no persistent microchimeric T cell clones were detected. Deep NGS was used in the study to compare the TCR beta repertoires of mothers and children and to look for features that separate related mother-child pairs from unrelated individuals. The mean age was roughly 40 +/- 4 years for the mothers and approximately 11 +/- 4 years for the children. After adapter ligation with NEBNext reagents, the libraries were sequenced on Illumina HiSeq 2000 with 100+100 nt paired-end reads. To prevent cross-contamination, the mother and child libraries were prepared a month apart and were sequenced in separate runs. Each donor had between 500,000 and 2,000,000 distinct TCR beta clonotypes identified. Naive TCR beta clonotypes were estimated from low-frequency clonotypes matched to each donor's FACS-determined naive share, without sorting.

Here the chain combines TRBV2 and TRBJ2-7, with the identity of the D gene unclear. The clonotype originates from a boy younger than 18 in good health. Material: blood. The nucleotides are TGTGCCAGCAGCGTCAACATTATGGGTCCCTACGAGCAGTACTTC. Its translation is CASSVNIMGPYEQYF.